This is a list of T cell receptor beta chains from one sample in a study of blood T cell repertoires in COVID-19. This table comes from immunoSEQ multiplex PCR, and its TCRdb copy is limited to in-frame clones, with some not included. This table holds roughly 260,000 clones, 87% found once. Sequences were obtained from peripheral blood. All receptors derive from a woman aged 45-65 years with acute or convalescent COVID-19. The CDR3 runs from the conserved cysteine through the conserved F or W. The D gene is left open where the match is weak. Rows may omit the clone size; those that give it use once, few, many or a size class.

d_gene	v_gene	abundance	j_gene	len	CDR3aa	CDR3nt
.	TRBV6-5	.	TRBJ1-5	15	CASSYADMAHQPQHF	TGTGCCAGCAGTTACGCGGACATGGCTCATCAGCCCCAGCATTTT
TRBD1	TRBV6-5	.	TRBJ2-1	13	CASSQPGTEEQFF	TGTGCCAGCAGTCAACCCGGGACAGAAGAGCAGTTCTTC
TRBD1	TRBV6-5	.	TRBJ1-2	14	CASSYLDRGQGYTF	TGTGCCAGCAGTTATCTCGACAGGGGCCAAGGCTACACCTTC
.	TRBV7-2	.	TRBJ1-5	13	CASSFPGDQPQHF	TGTGCCAGCAGCTTCCCAGGGGATCAGCCCCAGCATTTT
.	TRBV15	.	TRBJ2-3	18	CATSRDVPTSPNTDTQYF	TGTGCCACCAGCAGAGATGTCCCCACTAGTCCTAACACAGATACGCAGTATTTT
TRBD2	TRBV5-1	.	TRBJ2-5	16	CASSTFSGRAGETQYF	TGCGCCAGCAGCACCTTCAGCGGGAGGGCCGGGGAGACCCAGTACTTC
TRBD2	TRBV18	.	TRBJ2-1	16	CASSGTSDSPYNEQFF	TGTGCCAGCTCAGGGACTAGTGATTCCCCCTACAATGAGCAGTTCTTC
TRBD2	TRBV5-5	.	TRBJ2-7	15	CASSRRLADTYEQYF	TGTGCCAGCAGCCGTCGACTAGCGGACACCTACGAGCAGTACTTC
.	TRBV6-4	.	TRBJ2-3	14	CASSSGTSSDTQYF	TGTGCCAGCAGTTCAGGAACTAGTTCAGATACGCAGTATTTT
TRBD2	TRBV7-7	.	TRBJ2-3	14	CASSLGGGVDTQYF	TGTGCCAGCAGCTTAGGCGGGGGAGTAGATACGCAGTATTTT
.	TRBV30	.	TRBJ1-4	13	CAWNRDTSEKLFF	TGTGCCTGGAACAGGGATACATCTGAAAAACTGTTTTTT
TRBD2	TRBV11-1	.	TRBJ2-1	14	CASSLSREDNEQFF	TGTGCCAGCAGCTTATCGCGGGAGGACAATGAGCAGTTCTTC
TRBD1	TRBV19	.	TRBJ2-7	15	CASSPRDRGFDEQYF	TGTGCCAGTAGTCCCCGGGACAGGGGTTTCGACGAGCAGTACTTC
TRBD2	TRBV14	.	TRBJ2-5	15	CASSQRLAGAETQYF	TGTGCCAGCAGCCAAAGACTAGCGGGAGCAGAGACCCAGTACTTC
.	TRBV29-1	.	TRBJ1-1	12	CSVGKRGSEAFF	TGCAGCGTTGGAAAAAGGGGGTCTGAAGCTTTCTTT
.	TRBV4-2	.	TRBJ2-1	16	CASSLVPGTSYNEQFF	TGTGCCAGCAGCCTAGTCCCCGGGACTTCCTACAATGAGCAGTTCTTC
.	TRBV4-2	once	TRBJ1-2	16	CASSQGADSQVRGYTF	TGTGCCAGCAGCCAAGGAGCTGACAGCCAAGTGCGGGGCTACACCTTC
.	TRBV28	.	TRBJ1-6	17	CATLVSGQSSYNSPLHF	TGTGCCACCCTAGTAAGCGGACAGAGCTCCTATAATTCACCCCTCCACTTT
.	TRBV7-2	.	TRBJ2-3	16	CASSPQAGQGTDTQYF	TGTGCCAGCAGCCCTCAAGCGGGACAGGGCACAGATACGCAGTATTTT
TRBD1	TRBV13	.	TRBJ2-1	15	CASSLGTDNNNEQFF	TGTGCCAGCAGCTTGGGGACAGACAATAACAATGAGCAGTTCTTC
TRBD1	TRBV12-3/TRBV12-4	.	TRBJ1-5	13	CASRTGRNQPQHF	TGTGCCAGCAGGACAGGGCGAAATCAGCCCCAGCATTTT
.	TRBV5-1	.	TRBJ1-1	13	CASGQAANTEAFF	TGCGCCAGCGGGCAGGCAGCGAACACTGAAGCTTTCTTT